This T cell receptor beta chain was sequenced in a study of T-cell memory formation after mild COVID-19. Background on the study: Clusters were largely donor specific. Overall study results and limits: Cross-reactive memory appears to have joined, as suggested by some responding clones showing up in pre-infection memory. Among clones peaking at day 37 in the second wave, SARS-CoV-2 specificity remained unconfirmed.

This CDR3 is built from 15 residues. With 5 bases clipped from V and 6 bases from J, the junction kept 11 bases outside the gene matches. Germline CDR1 and CDR2: SEHNR and FQNEAQ (reference sequence). Worth noting for this clonotype: Its target is unknown.

Employing constant-segment primers, 5'RACE generated TCR alpha and TCR beta cDNA libraries bearing sample barcodes and UMIs. TCRdb analysed the 5' RACE reads with MiXCR anew, one entry per CDR3 protein. The sample shows a few hundred thousand distinct CDR3 sequences, 20% to 25% of them seen only once. The sample was PBMCs or a T cell subset sorted from them (not recorded which). The clonotype originates from a man between 18 and 29 years old who had mild COVID-19 (a few samples of this study predate the infection). Cell type and time point are not known. The chain employs TRBV7-9 and TRBJ2-3; TRBD1 aligns across 7 bases. The CDR3 nucleotides are TGTGCCAGCAGCCTACGACAGGGTCCTGTGGATACGCAGTATTTT. Its translation: CASSLRQGPVDTQYF.